This TCR beta chain emerged from a study of CD8+CD57+ T cells in acquired aplastic anemia. Study as a whole: Mean yield of DNA from sorted CD4+ and CD8+ cells was about 3.2 ug.

Ten or more counts support this clonotype. Trimming shortened V by 6 bases and J by 0 bases, and 17 bases separated the two germline ends. The CDR3 runs to 17 residues. Germline CDR1 is SNHLY and CDR2 is FYNNEI. Researchers used genomic DNA as the template to profile TCR beta VDJ and CDR3. One entry per CDR3 protein, called by TCRdb with MiXCR from the reads. This table holds approximately 200,000 distinct CDR3 sequences, almost 50% found once. Before being chosen for sequencing, patients had shown CD8+CD57+ cell expansion by flow cytometry. The receptor was isolated from a human donor with aplastic anemia. The V and J genes are TRBV2 and TRBJ2-2; the D gene could be TRBD1 or TRBD2 (5 bases each). Sequencing used sorted CD4+, CD8+, or CD8+CD57+ T cells (not recorded which) from PBMCs. The CDR3 loop is CASSEDSGTTNTGELFF. The CDR3 nucleotides are TGTGCCAGCAGCGAGGATTCCGGGACGACGAACACCGGGGAGCTGTTTTTT.